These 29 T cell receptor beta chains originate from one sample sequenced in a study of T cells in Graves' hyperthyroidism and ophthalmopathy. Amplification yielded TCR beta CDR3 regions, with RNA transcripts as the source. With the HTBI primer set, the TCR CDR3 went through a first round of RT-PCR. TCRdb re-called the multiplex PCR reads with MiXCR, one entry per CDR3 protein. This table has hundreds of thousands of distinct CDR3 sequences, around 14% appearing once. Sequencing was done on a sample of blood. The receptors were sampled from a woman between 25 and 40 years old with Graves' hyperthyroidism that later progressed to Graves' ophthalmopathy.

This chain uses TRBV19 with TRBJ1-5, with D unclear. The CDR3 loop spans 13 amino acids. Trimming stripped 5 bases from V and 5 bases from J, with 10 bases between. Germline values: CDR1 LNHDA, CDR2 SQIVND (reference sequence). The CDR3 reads CASSRFSDQPQHF. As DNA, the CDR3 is TGTGCCAGTAGTCGGTTCAGCGATCAGCCCCAGCATTTT.

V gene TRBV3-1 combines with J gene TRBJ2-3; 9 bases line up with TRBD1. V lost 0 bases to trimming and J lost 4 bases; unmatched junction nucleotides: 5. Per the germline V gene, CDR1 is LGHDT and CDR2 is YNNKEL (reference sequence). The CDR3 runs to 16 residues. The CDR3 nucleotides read TGTGCCAGCAGCCAAGATATCGGGACAGGGTCAGATACGCAGTATTTT. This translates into CASSQDIGTGSDTQYF.

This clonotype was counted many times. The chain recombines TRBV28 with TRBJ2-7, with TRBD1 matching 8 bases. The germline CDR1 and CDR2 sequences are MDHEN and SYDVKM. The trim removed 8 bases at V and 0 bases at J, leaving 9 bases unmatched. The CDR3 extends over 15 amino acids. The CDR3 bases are TGTGCCAGCCGTACCCAGGGGGCGAGCTCCTACGAGCAGTACTTC. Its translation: CASRTQGASSYEQYF.

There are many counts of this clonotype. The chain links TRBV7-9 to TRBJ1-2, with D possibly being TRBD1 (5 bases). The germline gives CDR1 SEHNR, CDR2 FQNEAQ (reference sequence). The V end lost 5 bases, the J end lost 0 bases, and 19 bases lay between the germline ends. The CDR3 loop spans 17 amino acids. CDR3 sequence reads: CASSPYRDHGTNYGYTF. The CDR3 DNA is TGTGCCAGCAGCCCATACCGGGACCATGGGACTAACTATGGCTACACCTTC.

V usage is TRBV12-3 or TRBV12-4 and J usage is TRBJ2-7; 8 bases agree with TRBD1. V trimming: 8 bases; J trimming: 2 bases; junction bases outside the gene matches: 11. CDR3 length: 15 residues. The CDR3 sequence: CASGSRGTGPYEQYF. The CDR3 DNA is TGTGCCAGCGGCTCCAGAGGGACAGGCCCCTACGAGCAGTACTTC.

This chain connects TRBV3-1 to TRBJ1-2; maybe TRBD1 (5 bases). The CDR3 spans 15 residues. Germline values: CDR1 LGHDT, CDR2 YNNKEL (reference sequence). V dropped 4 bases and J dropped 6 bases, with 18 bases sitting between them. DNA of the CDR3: TGTGCCAGCAGCCCCTTCCAGGGAGGTTTGAATGGCTACACCTTC. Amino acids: CASSPFQGGLNGYTF.

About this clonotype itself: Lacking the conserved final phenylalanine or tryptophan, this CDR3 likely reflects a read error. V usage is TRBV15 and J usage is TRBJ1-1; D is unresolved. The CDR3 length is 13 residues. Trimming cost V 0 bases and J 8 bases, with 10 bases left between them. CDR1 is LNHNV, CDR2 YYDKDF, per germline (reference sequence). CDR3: CATSRDRAAEAFL. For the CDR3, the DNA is TGTGCCACCAGCAGAGATAGGGCAGCAGAAGCTTTCCTT.

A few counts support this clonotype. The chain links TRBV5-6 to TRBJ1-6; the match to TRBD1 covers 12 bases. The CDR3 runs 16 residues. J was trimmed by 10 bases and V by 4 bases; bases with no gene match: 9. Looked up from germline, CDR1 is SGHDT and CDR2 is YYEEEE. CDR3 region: CASSRYGTGGLSPLHF. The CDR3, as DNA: TGTGCCAGCAGCCGGTACGGGACAGGGGGCTTATCACCCCTCCACTTT.

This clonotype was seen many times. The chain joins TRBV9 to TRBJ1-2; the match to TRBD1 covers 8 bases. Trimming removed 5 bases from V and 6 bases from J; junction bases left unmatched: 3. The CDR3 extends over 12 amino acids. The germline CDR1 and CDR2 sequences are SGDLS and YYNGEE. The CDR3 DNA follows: TGTGCCAGCAGAGACAGGGGAGATGGCTACACCTTC. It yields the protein CASRDRGDGYTF.

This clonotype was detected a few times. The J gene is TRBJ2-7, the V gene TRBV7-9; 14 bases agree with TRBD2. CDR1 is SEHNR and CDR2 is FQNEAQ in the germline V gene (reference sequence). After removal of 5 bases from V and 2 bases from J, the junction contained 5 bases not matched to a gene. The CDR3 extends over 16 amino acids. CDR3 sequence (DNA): TGTGCCAGCAGCCGGACTAGCGGGAGGATCCCCTACGAGCAGTACTTC. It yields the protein CASSRTSGRIPYEQYF.

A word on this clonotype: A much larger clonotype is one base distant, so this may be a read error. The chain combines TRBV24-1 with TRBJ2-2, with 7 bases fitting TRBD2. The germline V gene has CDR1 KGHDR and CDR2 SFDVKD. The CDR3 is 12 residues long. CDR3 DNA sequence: TGTGCCACCAGCAGGTGGAGCGGGAAGCTGTTTTTT. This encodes CATSRWSGKLFF.

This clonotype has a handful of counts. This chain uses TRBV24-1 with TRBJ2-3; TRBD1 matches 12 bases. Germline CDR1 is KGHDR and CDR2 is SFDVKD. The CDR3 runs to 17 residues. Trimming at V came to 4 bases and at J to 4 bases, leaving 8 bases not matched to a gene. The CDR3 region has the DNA TGTGCCACCAGTGACCCTGGGACAGGGGGCAACGCAGATACGCAGTATTTT. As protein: CATSDPGTGGNADTQYF.

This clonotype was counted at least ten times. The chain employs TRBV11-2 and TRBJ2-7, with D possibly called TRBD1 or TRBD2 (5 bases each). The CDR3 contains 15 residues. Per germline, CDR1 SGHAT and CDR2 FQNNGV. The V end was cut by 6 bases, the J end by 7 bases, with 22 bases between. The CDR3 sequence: CASRQGRQGTGEQYF. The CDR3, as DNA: TGTGCCAGCAGACAAGGGCGGCAGGGAACGGGGGAGCAGTACTTC.

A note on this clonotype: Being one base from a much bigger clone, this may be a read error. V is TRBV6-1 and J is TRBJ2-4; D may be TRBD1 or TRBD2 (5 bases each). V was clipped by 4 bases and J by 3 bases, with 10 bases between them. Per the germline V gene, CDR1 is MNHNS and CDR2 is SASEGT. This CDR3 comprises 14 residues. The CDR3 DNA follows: TGTGCCAGCAGTGGAGGGGTCGTCAAAAACATTCAGTACTTC. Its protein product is CASSGGVVKNIQYF.

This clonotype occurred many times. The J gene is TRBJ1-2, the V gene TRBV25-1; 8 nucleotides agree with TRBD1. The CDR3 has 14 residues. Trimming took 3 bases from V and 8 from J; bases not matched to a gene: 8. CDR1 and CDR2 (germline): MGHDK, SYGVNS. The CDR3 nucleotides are TGTGCCAGCAGTGATCCCGACAGGGGTATGGGCTACACCTTC. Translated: CASSDPDRGMGYTF.

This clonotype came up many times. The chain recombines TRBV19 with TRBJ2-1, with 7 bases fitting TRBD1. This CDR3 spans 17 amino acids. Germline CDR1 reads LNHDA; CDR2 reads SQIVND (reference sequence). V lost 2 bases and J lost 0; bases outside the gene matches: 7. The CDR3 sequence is CASSIKVGDSSYNEQFF. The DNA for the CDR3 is TGTGCCAGTAGTATAAAGGTCGGGGACAGCTCCTACAATGAGCAGTTCTTC. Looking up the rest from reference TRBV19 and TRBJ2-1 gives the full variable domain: DGGITQSPKYLFRKEGQNVTLSCEQNLNHDAMYWYRQDPGQGLRLIYYSQIVNDFQKGDIAEGYSVSREKKESFPLTVTSAQKNPTAFYLCASSIKVGDSSYNEQFFGPGTRLTVL.

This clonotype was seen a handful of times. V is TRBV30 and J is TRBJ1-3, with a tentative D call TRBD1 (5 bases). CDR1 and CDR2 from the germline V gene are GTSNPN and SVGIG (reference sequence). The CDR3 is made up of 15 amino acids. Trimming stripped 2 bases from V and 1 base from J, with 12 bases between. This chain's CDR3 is CAWSTGPFSGNTIYF. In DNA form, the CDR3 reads TGTGCCTGGAGTACGGGACCGTTTTCTGGAAACACCATATATTTT.

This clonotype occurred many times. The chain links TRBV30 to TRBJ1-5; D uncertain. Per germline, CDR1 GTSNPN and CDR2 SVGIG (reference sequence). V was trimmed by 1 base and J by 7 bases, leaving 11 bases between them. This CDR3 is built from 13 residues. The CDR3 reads CAWSADWKQPQHF. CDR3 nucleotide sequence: TGTGCCTGGAGTGCGGACTGGAAACAGCCCCAGCATTTT.

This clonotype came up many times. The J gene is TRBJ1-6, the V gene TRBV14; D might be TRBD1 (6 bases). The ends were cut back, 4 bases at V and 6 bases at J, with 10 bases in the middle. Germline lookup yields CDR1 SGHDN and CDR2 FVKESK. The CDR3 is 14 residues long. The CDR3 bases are TGTGCCAGCAGCCGGGAACAGGGTAATTCACCCCTCCACTTT. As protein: CASSREQGNSPLHF.

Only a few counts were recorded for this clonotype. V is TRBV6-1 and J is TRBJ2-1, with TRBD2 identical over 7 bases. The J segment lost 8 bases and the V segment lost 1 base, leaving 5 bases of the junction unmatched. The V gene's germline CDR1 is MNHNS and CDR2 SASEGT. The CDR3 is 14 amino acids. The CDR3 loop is CASSEELARDEQFF. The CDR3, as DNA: TGTGCCAGCAGTGAAGAACTAGCGCGGGATGAGCAGTTCTTC.

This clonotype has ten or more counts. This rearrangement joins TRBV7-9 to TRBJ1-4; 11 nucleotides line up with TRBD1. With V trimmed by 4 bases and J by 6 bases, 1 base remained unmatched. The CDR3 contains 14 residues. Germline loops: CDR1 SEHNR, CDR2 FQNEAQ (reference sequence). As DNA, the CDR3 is TGTGCCAGCAGCTCGGACAGGGGGCATGAAAAACTGTTTTTT. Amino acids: CASSSDRGHEKLFF.

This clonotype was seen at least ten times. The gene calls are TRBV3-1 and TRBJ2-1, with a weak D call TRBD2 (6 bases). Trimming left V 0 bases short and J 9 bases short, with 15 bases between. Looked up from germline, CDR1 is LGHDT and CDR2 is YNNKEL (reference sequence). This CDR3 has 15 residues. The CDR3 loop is CASSQETTARGEQFF. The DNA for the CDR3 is TGTGCCAGCAGCCAAGAGACGACCGCGCGGGGTGAGCAGTTCTTC.

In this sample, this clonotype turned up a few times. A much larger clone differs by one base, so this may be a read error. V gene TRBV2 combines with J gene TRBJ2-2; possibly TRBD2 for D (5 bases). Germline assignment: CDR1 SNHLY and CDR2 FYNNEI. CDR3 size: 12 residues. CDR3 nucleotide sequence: TGTGCCAGCAGTGGGACTGTCGGGGAGCTGGTTTTT. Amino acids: CASSGTVGELVF.

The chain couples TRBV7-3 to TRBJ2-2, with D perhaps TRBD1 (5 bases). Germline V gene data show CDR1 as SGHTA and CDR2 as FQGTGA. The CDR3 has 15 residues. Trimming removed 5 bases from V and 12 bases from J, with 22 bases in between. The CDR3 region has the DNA TGTGCCAGCAGCCCAGGGTTAGGGAACACCTGGAAGCTGTTTTTT. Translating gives CASSPGLGNTWKLFF.

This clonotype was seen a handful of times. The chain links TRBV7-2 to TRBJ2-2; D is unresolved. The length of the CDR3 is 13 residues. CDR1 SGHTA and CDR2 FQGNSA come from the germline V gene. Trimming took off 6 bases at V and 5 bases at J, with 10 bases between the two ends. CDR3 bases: TGTGCCAGCAGTTCTATCAATACCGGGGAGCTGTTTTTT. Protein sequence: CASSSINTGELFF.

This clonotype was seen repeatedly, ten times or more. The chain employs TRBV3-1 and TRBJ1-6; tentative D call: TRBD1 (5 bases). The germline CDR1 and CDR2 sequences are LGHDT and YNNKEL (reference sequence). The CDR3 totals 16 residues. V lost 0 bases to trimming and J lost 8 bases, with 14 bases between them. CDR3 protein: CASSQDNWDVDSPLHF. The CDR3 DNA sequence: TGTGCCAGCAGCCAAGATAACTGGGACGTGGATTCACCCCTCCACTTT.

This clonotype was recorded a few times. The CDR3: CASSSPGGPNQPQHF. The CDR3 DNA sequence: TGTGCCAGCAGTTCCCCAGGGGGGCCCAATCAGCCCCAGCATTTT. This chain links TRBV6-1 with TRBJ1-5; 7 bases are a match to TRBD1. CDR3 size: 15 residues. V trimming: 5 bases; J trimming: 3 bases; junction bases outside the gene matches: 7. Germline CDR1 MNHNS, CDR2 SASEGT.

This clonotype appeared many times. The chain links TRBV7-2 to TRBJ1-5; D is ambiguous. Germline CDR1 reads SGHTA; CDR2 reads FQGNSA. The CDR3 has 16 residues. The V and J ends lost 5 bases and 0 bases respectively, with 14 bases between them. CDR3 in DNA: TGTGCCAGCAGCCGGGTCGGACCGAATAGCAATCAGCCCCAGCATTTT. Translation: CASSRVGPNSNQPQHF.

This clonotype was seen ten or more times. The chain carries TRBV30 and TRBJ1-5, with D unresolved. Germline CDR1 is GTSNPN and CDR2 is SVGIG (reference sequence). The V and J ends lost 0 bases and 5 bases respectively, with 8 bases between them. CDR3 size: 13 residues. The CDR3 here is CAWSVREDQPQHF. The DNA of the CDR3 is TGTGCCTGGAGTGTACGAGAAGATCAGCCCCAGCATTTT.